This T cell receptor beta chain was recovered during a study of shared clonotypes between healthy human individuals. General study points: Despite large depth, rarefaction showed incomplete sorted-subset sequencing.

Naive-designated CD8 cells lacked CD45RO, were positively enriched for CCR7, and omitted terminally differentiated effector memory CD45RA+ cells. Donors were Caucasian adults residing in Nashville, Tennessee, USA. Sequencing used immunoSEQ multiplex PCR; TCRdb keeps in-frame clones, though not all of them. The profile covers about 2.2 million clones, with approximately 92% appearing a single time and under 2% taken by the ten largest. V was trimmed by 1 base and J by 4 bases, leaving 16 bases between them. The CDR3 consists of 16 residues. CDR1 and CDR2 from the germline V gene are SGHRS and YFSETQ. Worth noting for this clone: The target antigen is unknown.

The source is a man in his late teens or twenties in good health. Some clones in this sample may be carry-over from other donors' samples. The sample taken for sequencing was naive CD8+ T cells from PBMCs. This chain uses TRBV5-1 with TRBJ2-3; D tentatively fits TRBD1 or TRBD2 (5 bases each). The CDR3 DNA sequence: TGCGCCAGCAGCTTGATGGGGGAGTCTCATCCAGATACGCAGTATTTT. Amino acid sequence: CASSLMGESHPDTQYF.